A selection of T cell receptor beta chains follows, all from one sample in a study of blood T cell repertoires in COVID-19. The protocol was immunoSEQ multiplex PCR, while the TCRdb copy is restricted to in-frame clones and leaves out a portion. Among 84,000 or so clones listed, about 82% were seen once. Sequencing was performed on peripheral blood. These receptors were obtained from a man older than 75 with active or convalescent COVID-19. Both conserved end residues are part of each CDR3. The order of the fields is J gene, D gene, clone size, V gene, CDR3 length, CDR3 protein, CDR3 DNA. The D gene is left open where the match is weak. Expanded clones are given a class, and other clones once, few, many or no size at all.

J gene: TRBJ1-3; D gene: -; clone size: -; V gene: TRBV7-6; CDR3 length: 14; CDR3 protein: CASSLWSSGNTIYF; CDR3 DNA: TGTGCCAGCAGCTTGTGGAGCTCTGGAAACACCATATATTTT
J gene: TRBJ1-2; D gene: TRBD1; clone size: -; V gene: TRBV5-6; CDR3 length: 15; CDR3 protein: CASSLVGQGKYGYTF; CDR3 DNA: TGTGCCAGCAGCTTGGTGGGACAGGGCAAATATGGCTACACCTTC
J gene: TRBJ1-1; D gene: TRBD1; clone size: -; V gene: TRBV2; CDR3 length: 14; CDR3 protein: CASSVRQGNTEAFF; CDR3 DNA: TGTGCCAGCAGTGTGAGACAGGGGAACACTGAAGCTTTCTTT
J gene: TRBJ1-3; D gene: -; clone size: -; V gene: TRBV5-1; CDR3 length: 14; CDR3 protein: CASSSTASGNTIYF; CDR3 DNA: TGCGCCAGCAGTTCGACAGCCTCTGGAAACACCATATATTTT
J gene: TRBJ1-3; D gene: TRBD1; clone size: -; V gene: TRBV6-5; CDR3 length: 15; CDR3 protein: CASTKGQGFENTIYF; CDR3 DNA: TGTGCCAGCACCAAGGGACAGGGGTTCGAAAACACCATATATTTT
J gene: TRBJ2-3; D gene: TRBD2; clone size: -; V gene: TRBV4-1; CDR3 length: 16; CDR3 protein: CASSQRLAGNADTQYF; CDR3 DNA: TGCGCCAGCAGCCAAAGACTAGCGGGGAACGCAGATACGCAGTATTTT
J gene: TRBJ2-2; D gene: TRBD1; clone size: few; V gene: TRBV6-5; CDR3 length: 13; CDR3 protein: CAARQGWAGELFF; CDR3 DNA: TGTGCCGCGCGACAGGGGTGGGCCGGGGAGCTGTTTTTT
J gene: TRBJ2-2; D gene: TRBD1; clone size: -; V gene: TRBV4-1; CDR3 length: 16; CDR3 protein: CASSQEPRGRIGELFF; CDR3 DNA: TGCGCCAGCAGCCAAGAACCAAGGGGGCGTATCGGGGAGCTGTTTTTT
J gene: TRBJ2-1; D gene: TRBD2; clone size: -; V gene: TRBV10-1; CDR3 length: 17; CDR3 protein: CASSERLAVHSYNEQFF; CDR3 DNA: TGCGCCAGCAGTGAACGACTAGCGGTCCACTCCTACAATGAGCAGTTCTTC
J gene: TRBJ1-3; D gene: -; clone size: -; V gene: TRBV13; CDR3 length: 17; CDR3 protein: CASSLYGGEGPGNTIYF; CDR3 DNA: TGTGCCAGCAGCCTCTATGGGGGCGAAGGTCCTGGAAACACCATATATTTT
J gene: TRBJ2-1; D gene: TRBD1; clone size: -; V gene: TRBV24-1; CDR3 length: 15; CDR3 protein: CATGSDRGAYNEQFF; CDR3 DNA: TGTGCCACCGGATCGGACAGGGGCGCGTACAATGAGCAGTTCTTC
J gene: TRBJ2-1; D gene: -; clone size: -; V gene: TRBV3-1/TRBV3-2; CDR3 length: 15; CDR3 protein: CASSQEVPGDNEQFF; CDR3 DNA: TGTGCCAGCAGCCAAGAGGTTCCCGGAGACAATGAGCAGTTCTTC
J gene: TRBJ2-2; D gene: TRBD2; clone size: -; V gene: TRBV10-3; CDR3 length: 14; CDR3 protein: CAIRAGENTGELFF; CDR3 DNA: TGTGCCATCAGAGCGGGAGAGAACACCGGGGAGCTGTTTTTT
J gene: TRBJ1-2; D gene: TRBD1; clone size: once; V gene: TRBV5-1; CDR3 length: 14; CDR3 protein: CASSQGDGSYGYTF; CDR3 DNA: TGCGCCAGCAGTCAGGGGGATGGTAGCTATGGCTACACCTTC
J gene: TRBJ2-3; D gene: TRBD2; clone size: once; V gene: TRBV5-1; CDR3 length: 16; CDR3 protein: CASSHKREVGTDTQYF; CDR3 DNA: TGCGCCAGCAGCCACAAGCGGGAGGTGGGCACAGATACGCAGTATTTT
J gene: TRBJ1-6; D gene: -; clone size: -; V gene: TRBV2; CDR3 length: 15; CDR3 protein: CASSSIPSSRSPLHF; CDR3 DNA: TGTGCCAGCAGTTCGATACCTTCTTCGCGTTCACCCCTCCACTTT
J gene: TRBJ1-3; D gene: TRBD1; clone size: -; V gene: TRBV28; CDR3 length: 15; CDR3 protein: CASRTGGGSGNTIYF; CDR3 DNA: TGTGCCAGCAGAACAGGGGGCGGTTCTGGAAACACCATATATTTT
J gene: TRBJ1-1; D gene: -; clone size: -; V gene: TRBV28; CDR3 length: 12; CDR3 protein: CATNPVNTEAFF; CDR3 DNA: TGTGCCACCAACCCAGTGAACACTGAAGCTTTCTTT
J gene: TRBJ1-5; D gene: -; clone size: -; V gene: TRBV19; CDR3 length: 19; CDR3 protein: CASSILSSGAGFSNQPQHF; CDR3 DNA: TGTGCCAGTAGTATACTTTCCTCAGGTGCAGGTTTTAGCAATCAGCCCCAGCATTTT
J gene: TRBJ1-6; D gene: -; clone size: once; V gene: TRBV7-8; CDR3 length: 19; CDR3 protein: CASSLTPLIRATYNSPLHF; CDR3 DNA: TGTGCCAGCAGTTTGACCCCTTTAATCAGGGCCACCTATAATTCACCCCTCCACTTT
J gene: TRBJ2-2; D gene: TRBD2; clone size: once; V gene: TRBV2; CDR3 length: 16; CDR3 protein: CASSQQLAGVFGELFF; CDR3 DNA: TGTGCCAGCAGCCAGCAACTAGCGGGAGTGTTTGGGGAGCTGTTTTTT
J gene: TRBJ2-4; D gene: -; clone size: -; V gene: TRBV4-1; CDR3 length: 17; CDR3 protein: CASSPSNTGGVSNIQYF; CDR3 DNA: TGCGCCAGCAGCCCATCGAATACGGGGGGCGTTTCTAACATTCAGTACTTC
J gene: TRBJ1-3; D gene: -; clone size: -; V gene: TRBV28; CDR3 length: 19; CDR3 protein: CASSFEAQWQDWSPNTIYF; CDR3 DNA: TGTGCCAGCAGTTTTGAGGCCCAATGGCAGGACTGGTCCCCCAACACCATATATTTT
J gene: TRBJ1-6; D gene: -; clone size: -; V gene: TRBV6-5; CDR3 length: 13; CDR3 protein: CASRARENSPLHF; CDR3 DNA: TGTGCCAGCAGGGCGAGGGAGAATTCACCCCTCCACTTT
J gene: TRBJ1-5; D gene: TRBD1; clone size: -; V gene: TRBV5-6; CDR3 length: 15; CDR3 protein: CASSLRDRANQPQHF; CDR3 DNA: TGTGCCAGCAGCTTGAGGGACAGAGCTAATCAGCCCCAGCATTTT
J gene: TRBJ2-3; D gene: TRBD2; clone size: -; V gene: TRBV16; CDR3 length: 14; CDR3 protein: CASSQLAASDTQYF; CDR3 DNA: TGTGCCAGCAGCCAACTAGCGGCCTCGGATACGCAGTATTTT
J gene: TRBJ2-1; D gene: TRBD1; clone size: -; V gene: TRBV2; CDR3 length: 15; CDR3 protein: CASCNRGLSYNEQFF; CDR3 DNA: TGTGCCAGCTGCAACAGGGGGCTCTCCTACAATGAGCAGTTCTTC
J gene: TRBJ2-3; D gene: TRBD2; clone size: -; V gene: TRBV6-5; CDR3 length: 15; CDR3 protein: CASRIAGASTDTQYF; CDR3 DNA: TGTGCCAGCAGGATAGCGGGGGCCAGCACAGATACGCAGTATTTT
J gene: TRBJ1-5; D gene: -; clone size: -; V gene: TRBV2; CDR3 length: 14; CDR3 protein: CASSREGFNQPQHF; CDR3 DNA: TGTGCCAGCAGTCGGGAGGGCTTCAATCAGCCCCAGCATTTT
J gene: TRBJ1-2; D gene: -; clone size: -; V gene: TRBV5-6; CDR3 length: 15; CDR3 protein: CASNGALGVGDGYTF; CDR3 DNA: TGTGCCAGCAACGGAGCGCTTGGGGTAGGGGATGGCTACACCTTC
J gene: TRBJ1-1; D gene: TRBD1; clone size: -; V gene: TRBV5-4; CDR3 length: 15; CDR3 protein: CASRWDRGLSTEAFF; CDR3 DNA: TGTGCCAGCAGATGGGACAGGGGTCTGAGCACTGAAGCTTTCTTT
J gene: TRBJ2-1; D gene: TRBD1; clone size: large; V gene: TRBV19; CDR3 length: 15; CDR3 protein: CASSILRGLKNEQFF; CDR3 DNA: TGTGCCAGTAGTATCTTGAGGGGGCTTAAAAATGAGCAGTTCTTC
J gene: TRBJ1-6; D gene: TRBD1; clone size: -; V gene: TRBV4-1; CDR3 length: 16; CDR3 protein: CASSPRWDRRDSPLHF; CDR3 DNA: TGCGCCAGCAGCCCAAGATGGGACAGGCGGGATTCACCCCTCCACTTT
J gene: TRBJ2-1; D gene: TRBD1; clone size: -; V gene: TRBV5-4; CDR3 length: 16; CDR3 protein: CASSRRTGGSYNEQFF; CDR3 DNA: TGTGCCAGCAGCCGCCGGACAGGGGGTTCCTACAATGAGCAGTTCTTC
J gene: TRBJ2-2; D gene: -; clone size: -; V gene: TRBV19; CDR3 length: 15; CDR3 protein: CASRRAGTNTGELFF; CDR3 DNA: TGTGCCAGTAGGCGGGCGGGAACGAACACCGGGGAGCTGTTTTTT
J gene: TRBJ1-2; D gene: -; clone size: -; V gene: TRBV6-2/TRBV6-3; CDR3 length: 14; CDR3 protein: CASSPQGFNYGYTF; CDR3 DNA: TGTGCCAGCAGTCCCCAGGGGTTTAACTATGGCTACACCTTC
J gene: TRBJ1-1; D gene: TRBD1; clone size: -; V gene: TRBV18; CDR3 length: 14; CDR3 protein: CASSPEPTGSEAFF; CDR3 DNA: TGTGCCAGCTCACCTGAACCGACAGGGTCTGAAGCTTTCTTT
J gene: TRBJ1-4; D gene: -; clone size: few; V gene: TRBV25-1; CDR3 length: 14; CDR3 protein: CASSDFGENEKLFF; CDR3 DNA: TGTGCCAGCAGTGATTTCGGGGAGAATGAAAAACTGTTTTTT
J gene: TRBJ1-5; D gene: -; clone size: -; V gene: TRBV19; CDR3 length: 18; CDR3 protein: CASSPPGGVYYSNQPQHF; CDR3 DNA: TGTGCCAGTAGTCCCCCGGGGGGGGTGTATTATAGCAATCAGCCCCAGCATTTT
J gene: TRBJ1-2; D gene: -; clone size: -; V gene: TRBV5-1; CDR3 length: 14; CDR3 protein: CASSLDSQGYGYTF; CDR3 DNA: TGCGCCAGCAGCTTGGATAGTCAGGGGTATGGCTACACCTTC
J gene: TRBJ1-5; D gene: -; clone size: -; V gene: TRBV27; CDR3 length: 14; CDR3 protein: CASSSTVSNQPQHF; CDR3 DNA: TGTGCCAGCAGTTCGACAGTTAGCAATCAGCCCCAGCATTTT
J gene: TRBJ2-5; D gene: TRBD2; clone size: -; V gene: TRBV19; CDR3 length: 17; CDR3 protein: CASSIGVLAGGQETQYF; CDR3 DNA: TGTGCCAGTAGTATAGGGGTACTAGCGGGGGGCCAAGAGACCCAGTACTTC